The text below deals with one TCR beta chain. This clonotype came up many times. What this receptor recognizes is not known. One base away there is no much larger clone; base qualities are not given. Library generation was performed with 5' RACE. TCRdb records NextSeq 500 as the sequencer. To correct for sequencing error and PCR bias, the TCR library protocol tagged individual cDNA molecules with unique molecular identifiers. TCR alpha and beta chains were both sequenced, and the abundances of alpha and beta sequences in each sample were closely correlated with each other. In the authors' own workflow: Decombinator V4 was used to annotate TCR sequences for V gene, J gene and CDR3. Expanded TCRs were defined as changing significantly between any two time points under a Poisson model with p below 0.0001. Abundances of TCRs were expressed as counts per million after normalisation to the total number of TCRs sequenced in each sample. MAIT TCRs were defined by TRAV1-2 paired with TRAJ12, TRAJ20 or TRAJ33, and iNKT TCRs by TRAV10 paired with TRAJ18. VDJdb, accessed 1 November 2021, was searched for CMV, EBV and SARS-CoV-2 annotated TCRs, with TCRs annotated for multiple antigens excluded. TCRdb cleaned the public reads at Q25 with fastp, built clones with MiXCR and kept in-frame beta chains. Under each unique CDR3 protein, matching rows form one entry showing the most common genes and DNA. In this record, the V and J calls reflect TCRdb's handling and not the investigators' own analysis. Within this sample are some 59,000 distinct CDR3 sequences, with approximately 10% of them counted one time only. The ten largest account for almost 4% of the sample.

Set within a cohort of healthcare workers in London, UK, this nested case-control study involved weekly PCR testing of nasopharyngeal swabs along with blood sampling. Healthcare workers were enrolled in the week of the UK lockdown, from 23 to 31 March 2020, and were followed every week for up to roughly 15 weeks. This sample was taken from a study of early T cells in non-severe SARS-CoV-2 infection (dated by TCRdb to 2020 to 2023). About the investigation overall: Bulk RNA from unsorted whole blood was used for TCR sequencing, so alpha and beta chains could not be paired. The paper's findings and limits, for the study overall: Matching against VDJdb was skewed toward anti-spike CD8 responses, likely underestimated virus-specific expansions, and missed private and CD4 specificities.

V is shortened by 3 bases, J by 10 bases, and the region joining them spans 15 bases. From a lookup of the germline V gene (reference sequence), CDR1 and CDR2 are LGHDT and YNNKEL. The CDR3 contains 13 residues, cysteine and phenylalanine counted. Solely the CDR3 DNA is kept, with 39 bases framed from the first base. The receptor's source is an adult who was a healthcare worker with PCR-confirmed SARS-CoV-2 infection or an uninfected control (not recorded which). The starting material was whole blood, obtained at baseline. Recombination joined TRBV3-1 with TRBJ2-5; possibly the D gene is TRBD1, per 6 matching bases. The base sequence is TGTGCCAGCAGCCACTCGACAGGTCTTGTCCAGTACTTC. Its translation is CASSHSTGLVQYF.